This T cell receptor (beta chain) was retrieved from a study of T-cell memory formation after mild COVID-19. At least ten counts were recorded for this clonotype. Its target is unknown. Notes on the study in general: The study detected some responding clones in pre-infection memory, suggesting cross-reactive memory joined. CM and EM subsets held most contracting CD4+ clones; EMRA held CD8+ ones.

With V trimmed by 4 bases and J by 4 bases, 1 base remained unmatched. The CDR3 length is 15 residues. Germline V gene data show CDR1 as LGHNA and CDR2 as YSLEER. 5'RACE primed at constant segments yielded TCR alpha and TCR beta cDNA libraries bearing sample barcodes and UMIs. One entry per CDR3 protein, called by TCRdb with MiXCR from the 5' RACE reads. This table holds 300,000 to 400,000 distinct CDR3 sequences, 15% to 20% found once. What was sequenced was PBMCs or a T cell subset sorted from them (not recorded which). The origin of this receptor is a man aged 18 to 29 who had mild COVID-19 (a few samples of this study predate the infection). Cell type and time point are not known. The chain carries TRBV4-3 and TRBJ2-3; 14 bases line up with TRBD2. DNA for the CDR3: TGCGCCAGCAGCCCGACTAGCGGGGGGGCAGATACGCAGTATTTT. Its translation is CASSPTSGGADTQYF.